In this sample, the clone carrying this TCR beta chain turned up a few times. Antigen unknown. The sample originates from a study of cytomegalovirus exposure and HLA in healthy donors. Study results and caveats: In vitro work confirmed that a few CMV-associated chains recognize CMV antigens. Analysis performed later found roughly 17,000 TCR beta sequences associated with HLA alleles at 0.05 false discovery rate. Some V segments, including TRBV6-2 and TRBV6-3, were excluded as indistinguishable. Among TCR beta chains, those listed as cytomegalovirus-associated numbered fewer than 200.

PCR primers comprised 60 Vbeta and 13 Jbeta primers. Clones were read by immunoSEQ multiplex PCR, and TCRdb kept only the in-frame ones, dropping some. The sample consists of about 150,000 clones, approximately 80% of them appearing once. CDR3 size: 14 residues. The V segment lost 6 bases and the J segment 4 bases; nucleotides outside the gene matches: 3. Germline CDR1 WNHNN, CDR2 SYGVQD (reference sequence). The chain combines TRBV10-1 with TRBJ2-3; 11 bases match TRBD1. Sequenced material: PBMCs. The origin of this receptor is a man under 40 in good health and CMV-seronegative. This CDR3 reads CASSPGQGADTQYF. The DNA of the CDR3 is TGCGCCAGCAGCCCGGGACAGGGGGCAGATACGCAGTATTTT.